Below, 13 T cell receptor beta chains from the same sample are listed, as sequenced in a study of T cell responses to AZD1222 COVID-19 vaccine. Profiling relied on immunoSEQ multiplex PCR, and the TCRdb table lists in-frame clones only, not all of them. Among about 140,000 clones listed, approximately 92% were seen once. The sample was peripheral blood, taken 28 days after the second AZD1222 dose. Receptors were obtained from an adult who received the AZD1222 COVID-19 vaccine.

This chain links TRBV9 with TRBJ1-1; D unresolved. This CDR3 is built from 15 residues. The V and J ends lost 0 bases and 4 bases respectively, with 13 bases between them. Germline lookup yields CDR1 SGDLS and CDR2 YYNGEE. The DNA of the CDR3 is TGTGCCAGCAGCGTAGACCCGGGAACGGGCACTGAAGCTTTCTTT. This encodes CASSVDPGTGTEAFF.

V usage is TRBV7-9 and J usage is TRBJ2-5, with a tentative D call TRBD2 (5 bases). Trimming stripped 5 bases from V and 3 bases from J, with 10 bases between. In germline, CDR1 is SEHNR, CDR2 FQNEAQ (reference sequence). The CDR3 extends over 13 amino acids. The CDR3 is CASSVPGKETQYF. CDR3 sequence (DNA): TGTGCCAGCAGCGTGCCCGGGAAAGAGACCCAGTACTTC.

The chain links TRBV4-1 to TRBJ1-4; D is possibly TRBD1 (6 bases). The V end lost 4 bases, the J end lost 4 bases, and 13 bases lay between the germline ends. The length of the CDR3 is 15 residues. CDR1 and CDR2 from the germline V gene are MGHRA and YSYEKL. CDR3 residues: CASSRNRANNEKLFF. The DNA for the CDR3 is TGCGCCAGCAGCCGGAACAGGGCAAATAATGAAAAACTGTTTTTT.

This rearrangement joins TRBV27 to TRBJ1-5; D call uncertain. The CDR3 is made up of 12 amino acids. V lost 3 bases to trimming and J lost 4 bases, with 4 bases between them. Germline loops: CDR1 MNHEY, CDR2 SMNVEV (reference sequence). CDR3 DNA: TGTGCCAGCAGTTTTAGTAATCAGCCCCAGCATTTT. Encoded protein: CASSFSNQPQHF.

The rearrangement uses TRBV10-3 and TRBJ1-3, with TRBD1 identical over 8 bases. V lost 6 bases and J lost 1; bases outside the gene matches: 8. Germline loops: CDR1 ENHRY, CDR2 SYGVKD. The CDR3 is 16 residues long. CDR3 in DNA: TGTGCCATCAGCCCAACAGGGGGGAAGTCTGGAAACACCATATATTTT. Translation gives CAISPTGGKSGNTIYF.

The chain couples TRBV7-9 to TRBJ2-7, with TRBD1 matching 7 bases. The CDR3 has 13 amino acids. Germline V gene lookup returns CDR1 SEHNR and CDR2 FQNEAQ (reference sequence). V was clipped by 7 bases and J by 3 bases; unmatched bases: 6. The CDR3 DNA reads TGTGCCAGCACCGGGACAGACAACTACGAGCAGTACTTC. It specifies CASTGTDNYEQYF.

For the CDR3, the DNA is TGTGCCAGCAGCTTAGACCGGTCGAGCTCTGGAAACACCATATATTTT. This encodes CASSLDRSSSGNTIYF. This chain links TRBV11-1 with TRBJ1-3; no reliable D call. CDR3 length: 16 amino acids. The germline V and J ends were trimmed by 1 base and 0 bases, with 10 bases remaining between them. Germline CDR1 and CDR2: SGHAT and FQDESV (reference sequence).

The chain links TRBV6-6 to TRBJ2-5; D remains ambiguous. CDR3 length: 14 residues. Germline assignment: CDR1 MNHNY and CDR2 SVGAGI (reference sequence). V was shortened by 4 bases and J by 1 base, with 10 bases between the two germline ends. For the CDR3, the DNA is TGTGCCAGCAGTTTCCCGCAGTTCCAAGAGACCCAGTACTTC. It is translated as CASSFPQFQETQYF.

The rearrangement links TRBV5-1 to TRBJ1-2, with TRBD1 identical over 7 bases. Per the germline V gene, CDR1 is SGHRS and CDR2 is YFSETQ. The CDR3 runs to 14 residues. The ends lost 1 base at V and 4 bases at J; junction bases unmatched: 4. In DNA, the CDR3 is TGCGCCAGCAGCTTGAGGGGACAGAGCTATGGCTACACCTTC. It is translated as CASSLRGQSYGYTF.

The rearrangement links TRBV3-1 (or the pseudogene TRBV3-2) to TRBJ2-7; a possible D gene is TRBD1 (6 bases). The V gene lost 5 bases and the J gene lost 3 bases, with 17 bases spanning the gap. Germline CDR1 is LGHDT and CDR2 is YNNKEL (reference sequence). The CDR3 is 15 residues long. CDR3 sequence: CASSSTGSGVYEQYF. CDR3 sequence (DNA): TGTGCCAGCAGCTCCACAGGGTCTGGCGTCTACGAGCAGTACTTC.

CDR3: CASRQDGAGEWSNYGYTF. The CDR3 nucleotides read TGTGCAAGTCGCCAAGATGGGGCAGGAGAGTGGTCCAACTATGGCTACACCTTC. This chain connects TRBV12-2 to TRBJ1-2; the table's TRBD1 call for D was not verified on the DNA. TRBV12-2 represents a pseudogene. The length of the CDR3 is 18 residues.

V gene TRBV30 combines with J gene TRBJ1-1; TRBD1 matches at 10 bases. Germline CDR1 reads GTSNPN; CDR2 reads SVGIG (reference sequence). The trim removed 2 bases at V and 4 bases at J, leaving 4 bases unmatched. This CDR3 region has 14 residues. CDR3 DNA sequence: TGTGCCTGGAGTACGGGACAGGGGACCACTGAAGCTTTCTTT. This encodes CAWSTGQGTTEAFF. Drawing the rest from reference TRBV30 and TRBJ1-1, the complete variable domain is SQTIHQWPATLVQPVGSPLSLECTVEGTSNPNLYWYRQAAGRGLQLLFYSVGIGQISSEVPQNLSASRPQDRQFILSSKKLLLSDSGFYLCAWSTGQGTTEAFFGQGTRLTVV.

This chain links TRBV5-1 with TRBJ2-1; tentative D call: TRBD2 (6 bases). The CDR3 runs 15 residues. Trimming removed 2 bases from V and 7 bases from J, with 16 bases in between. Germline V lookup: CDR1 SGHRS, CDR2 YFSETQ. The chain's CDR3 is CASSFSGSRGNEQFF. The CDR3 DNA reads as TGCGCCAGCAGCTTTAGCGGTTCCCGGGGAAATGAGCAGTTCTTC.